This is a list of T cell receptor beta chains from one sample in a study of post-analysis software for immune sequencing data. MiXCR, run by TCRdb on the PCR reads, gives a single entry per CDR3 protein. The sample consists of 150,000 to 200,000 distinct CDR3 sequences, roughly 30% of them appearing once. Material: blood. The receptor set was obtained from a girl aged 5-17 years with multiple sclerosis. Each CDR3 is given with its conserved first and last residue. Fields, in order: clone size, J gene, V gene, D gene, CDR3 protein, CDR3 DNA. A D gene is named only where the DNA matches it firmly. The size of a clone is reported for some rows only, either as once, few or many, or as a class for expanded clones.

abundance: many; j_gene: TRBJ2-1; v_gene: TRBV5-8; d_gene: TRBD1; CDR3aa: CASSLWSGQGNNEQFF; CDR3nt: TGTGCCAGCAGCTTGTGGAGTGGACAGGGAAACAATGAGCAGTTCTTC
abundance: NA; j_gene: TRBJ2-7; v_gene: TRBV12-3/TRBV12-4; d_gene: TRBD2; CDR3aa: CASLSGRAGGPHEQYF; CDR3nt: TGTGCCTCCCTTTCCGGTAGGGCGGGAGGGCCCCACGAGCAGTACTTC
abundance: many; j_gene: TRBJ1-1; v_gene: TRBV12-3/TRBV12-4; d_gene: TRBD1; CDR3aa: CASSPGTVEAFF; CDR3nt: TGTGCCAGCAGTCCCGGGACAGTTGAAGCTTTCTTT
abundance: many; j_gene: TRBJ2-1; v_gene: TRBV20-1; d_gene: NA; CDR3aa: CSAPPGRIDNEQFF; CDR3nt: TGCAGTGCTCCGCCGGGACGCATCGACAATGAGCAGTTCTTC
abundance: NA; j_gene: TRBJ1-1; v_gene: TRBV20-1; d_gene: NA; CDR3aa: CSASPKNTEAFF; CDR3nt: TGCAGTGCTAGCCCCAAGAACACTGAAGCTTTCTTT
abundance: few; j_gene: TRBJ2-5; v_gene: TRBV7-9; d_gene: TRBD1; CDR3aa: CASSSTGAQETQYF; CDR3nt: TGTGCCAGCAGCTCCACAGGGGCCCAAGAGACCCAGTACTTC
abundance: NA; j_gene: TRBJ2-7; v_gene: TRBV12-3/TRBV12-4; d_gene: NA; CDR3aa: CASSPGHRSYEQYF; CDR3nt: TGTGCCAGCAGTCCGGGACACAGATCCTACGAGCAGTACTTC
abundance: NA; j_gene: TRBJ1-1; v_gene: TRBV27; d_gene: NA; CDR3aa: CASSLWGGVDTEAFF; CDR3nt: TGTGCCAGCAGTTTATGGGGGGGAGTAGACACTGAAGCTTTCTTT
abundance: NA; j_gene: TRBJ2-7; v_gene: TRBV20-1; d_gene: TRBD2; CDR3aa: CSARPGLDYEQYF; CDR3nt: TGCAGTGCTAGGCCGGGACTAGACTACGAGCAGTACTTC
abundance: many; j_gene: TRBJ2-7; v_gene: TRBV18; d_gene: TRBD1; CDR3aa: CASSPQGAALTEQYF; CDR3nt: TGTGCCAGCTCACCCCAGGGGGCAGCCCTGACCGAGCAGTACTTC
abundance: NA; j_gene: TRBJ2-1; v_gene: TRBV2; d_gene: NA; CDR3aa: CASSGVDEQFF; CDR3nt: TGTGCCAGCAGTGGAGTCGATGAGCAGTTCTTC
abundance: NA; j_gene: TRBJ2-7; v_gene: TRBV15; d_gene: TRBD2; CDR3aa: CATSRAGGSTYEQYF; CDR3nt: TGTGCCACCAGCAGGGCCGGGGGGAGTACCTACGAGCAGTACTTC
abundance: NA; j_gene: TRBJ1-1; v_gene: TRBV7-6; d_gene: NA; CDR3aa: CASSPLDQQAFF; CDR3nt: TGTGCCAGCAGCCCCCTAGACCAGCAAGCTTTCTTT
abundance: many; j_gene: TRBJ2-1; v_gene: TRBV15; d_gene: NA; CDR3aa: CATSSGRDISYNEQFF; CDR3nt: TGTGCCACCAGCAGTGGAAGGGACATCTCCTACAATGAGCAGTTCTTC
abundance: NA; j_gene: TRBJ2-2; v_gene: TRBV4-2; d_gene: NA; CDR3aa: CAGSQSSGPTNAGELFF; CDR3nt: TGTGCCGGCAGCCAATCTTCTGGGCCGACTAATGCCGGGGAGCTGTTTTTT
abundance: NA; j_gene: TRBJ2-7; v_gene: TRBV5-1; d_gene: TRBD2; CDR3aa: CASSQLAGASYEQYF; CDR3nt: TGCGCCAGCAGCCAGCTAGCGGGGGCTTCCTACGAGCAGTACTTC
abundance: many; j_gene: TRBJ1-6; v_gene: TRBV13; d_gene: NA; CDR3aa: CASSSWGNPESPPHF; CDR3nt: TGTGCCAGCAGCTCCTGGGGGAACCCTGAGTCACCCCCCCACTTT
abundance: NA; j_gene: TRBJ2-1; v_gene: TRBV20-1; d_gene: TRBD2; CDR3aa: CSASPGLAGKDEQFF; CDR3nt: TGCAGTGCCTCCCCCGGGCTAGCGGGAAAGGATGAGCAGTTCTTC
abundance: NA; j_gene: TRBJ1-2; v_gene: TRBV3-1; d_gene: TRBD1; CDR3aa: CASSLSGGQYDYGYTF; CDR3nt: TGTGCCAGCAGCCTCTCAGGGGGCCAGTATGACTATGGCTACACCTTC
abundance: many; j_gene: TRBJ2-5; v_gene: TRBV25-1; d_gene: NA; CDR3aa: CASSLSQETQYF; CDR3nt: TGTGCCAGCAGTCTGAGCCAAGAGACCCAGTACTTC
abundance: NA; j_gene: TRBJ1-5; v_gene: TRBV5-6; d_gene: NA; CDR3aa: CASSLAAGIGNQPQHF; CDR3nt: TGTGCCAGCAGCTTGGCCGCTGGGATAGGCAATCAGCCCCAGCATTTT
abundance: few; j_gene: TRBJ1-1; v_gene: TRBV9; d_gene: NA; CDR3aa: CASSPRGDLSVNTEAFF; CDR3nt: TGTGCCAGCAGCCCCCGGGGGGACCTGTCGGTGAACACTGAAGCTTTCTTT
abundance: NA; j_gene: TRBJ2-3; v_gene: TRBV30; d_gene: NA; CDR3aa: CAWTNTDTQYF; CDR3nt: TGTGCCTGGACAAACACAGATACGCAGTATTTT
abundance: NA; j_gene: TRBJ2-4; v_gene: TRBV7-2; d_gene: TRBD1; CDR3aa: CASSPHRGLVEQYF; CDR3nt: TGTGCCAGCAGCCCCCACAGGGGGCTAGTAGAGCAGTACTTC
abundance: few; j_gene: TRBJ2-7; v_gene: TRBV19; d_gene: NA; CDR3aa: CASSIEGARDSSYEQYF; CDR3nt: TGTGCCAGTAGTATAGAGGGGGCGAGGGACTCCTCATACGAGCAGTACTTC
abundance: NA; j_gene: TRBJ1-4; v_gene: TRBV7-9; d_gene: NA; CDR3aa: CASSRGGPATNEKLFF; CDR3nt: TGTGCCAGCAGCCGGGGGGGCCCTGCAACTAATGAAAAACTGTTTTTT
abundance: many; j_gene: TRBJ2-7; v_gene: TRBV15; d_gene: NA; CDR3aa: CATSIQKSQGSEQYF; CDR3nt: TGTGCCACCAGCATCCAAAAATCCCAGGGGAGCGAGCAGTACTTC
abundance: NA; j_gene: TRBJ1-2; v_gene: TRBV7-9; d_gene: NA; CDR3aa: CASRFPYRDGDYGYTF; CDR3nt: TGCGCCAGCCGCTTCCCTTACCGGGACGGGGACTATGGCTACACCTTC
abundance: NA; j_gene: TRBJ2-7; v_gene: TRBV2; d_gene: NA; CDR3aa: CASSEIRVETSRDEQYF; CDR3nt: TGTGCCAGCAGTGAAATTAGAGTAGAGACTAGTAGGGACGAGCAGTACTTC
abundance: few; j_gene: TRBJ2-1; v_gene: TRBV11-2; d_gene: TRBD2; CDR3aa: CASQGLADIHEQFF; CDR3nt: TGTGCCAGCCAAGGACTAGCGGACATCCATGAGCAGTTCTTC
abundance: many; j_gene: TRBJ1-2; v_gene: TRBV29-1; d_gene: NA; CDR3aa: CSVRGGYGYTF; CDR3nt: TGCAGCGTCAGGGGCGGTTATGGCTACACCTTC
abundance: few; j_gene: TRBJ1-1; v_gene: TRBV6-1; d_gene: TRBD1; CDR3aa: CASSTASGTGDFTEAFF; CDR3nt: TGTGCCAGCTCCACCGCGTCCGGGACAGGGGACTTCACTGAAGCTTTCTTT
abundance: many; j_gene: TRBJ2-7; v_gene: TRBV28; d_gene: TRBD2; CDR3aa: CASSLRDYPYEQYF; CDR3nt: TGTGCCAGCAGTTTACGGGACTACCCCTACGAGCAGTACTTC
abundance: NA; j_gene: TRBJ2-7; v_gene: TRBV29-1; d_gene: NA; CDR3aa: CSVEDRGDNEQYF; CDR3nt: TGCAGCGTTGAAGACAGGGGGGATAACGAGCAGTACTTC
abundance: NA; j_gene: TRBJ1-6; v_gene: TRBV15; d_gene: NA; CDR3aa: CATSREARPPHF; CDR3nt: TGTGCCACCAGCAGAGAGGCGAGACCCCCCCACTTT
abundance: few; j_gene: TRBJ1-1; v_gene: TRBV29-1; d_gene: NA; CDR3aa: CSVEGTNTEAFF; CDR3nt: TGCAGCGTTGAGGGGACGAACACTGAAGCTTTCTTT
abundance: NA; j_gene: TRBJ2-5; v_gene: TRBV15; d_gene: NA; CDR3aa: CATSRDLRHIQETQYF; CDR3nt: TGTGCCACCAGCAGAGATTTGAGACATATACAAGAGACCCAGTACTTC
abundance: NA; j_gene: TRBJ1-2; v_gene: TRBV27; d_gene: NA; CDR3aa: CTSSPGRESNDGYTF; CDR3nt: TGCACCAGCAGTCCGGGACGGGAATCTAACGATGGCTACACCTTC
abundance: NA; j_gene: TRBJ1-2; v_gene: TRBV28; d_gene: NA; CDR3aa: CASSFEDYGYTF; CDR3nt: TGTGCCAGCAGTTTCGAAGACTATGGCTACACCTTC
abundance: many; j_gene: TRBJ2-3; v_gene: TRBV10-3; d_gene: NA; CDR3aa: CAISESYGATNTVADTQYF; CDR3nt: TGTGCCATCAGTGAGTCTTATGGGGCCACGAACACAGTGGCAGATACGCAGTATTTT
abundance: NA; j_gene: TRBJ2-2; v_gene: TRBV5-1; d_gene: NA; CDR3aa: CASRSYTGELFF; CDR3nt: TGCGCCAGCAGGAGTTACACCGGGGAGCTGTTTTTT
abundance: few; j_gene: TRBJ1-5; v_gene: TRBV12-3/TRBV12-4; d_gene: NA; CDR3aa: CASSPLKWGWGQPQHF; CDR3nt: TGTGCCAGCAGTCCCCTTAAGTGGGGTTGGGGTCAGCCCCAGCATTTT
abundance: few; j_gene: TRBJ1-5; v_gene: TRBV3-1; d_gene: NA; CDR3aa: CASSQDGVGQPQHF; CDR3nt: TGTGCCAGCAGCCAAGATGGAGTGGGTCAGCCCCAGCATTTT
abundance: many; j_gene: TRBJ2-7; v_gene: TRBV27; d_gene: NA; CDR3aa: CASNPRVGSYEQYF; CDR3nt: TGTGCCAGCAACCCCAGGGTCGGCTCCTACGAGCAGTACTTC
abundance: many; j_gene: TRBJ2-5; v_gene: TRBV9; d_gene: NA; CDR3aa: CASSVSGGQETQYF; CDR3nt: TGTGCCAGCAGCGTTAGTGGGGGACAAGAGACCCAGTACTTC
abundance: NA; j_gene: TRBJ1-1; v_gene: TRBV5-4; d_gene: TRBD1; CDR3aa: CASRTGGYTEAFF; CDR3nt: TGTGCCAGCAGGACAGGGGGATACACTGAAGCTTTCTTT
abundance: NA; j_gene: TRBJ1-1; v_gene: TRBV5-1; d_gene: NA; CDR3aa: CASSSEHQNTEAFF; CDR3nt: TGCGCCAGCAGCTCGGAACACCAGAACACTGAAGCTTTCTTT
abundance: few; j_gene: TRBJ1-5; v_gene: TRBV9; d_gene: TRBD1; CDR3aa: CASSEGQSNQPQHF; CDR3nt: TGTGCCAGCAGCGAGGGACAGAGCAATCAGCCCCAGCATTTT
abundance: NA; j_gene: TRBJ1-3; v_gene: TRBV5-1; d_gene: TRBD1; CDR3aa: CTSRQGRSSGNTIYF; CDR3nt: TGCACCAGTAGACAGGGCCGAAGCTCTGGAAACACCATATATTTT
abundance: few; j_gene: TRBJ1-4; v_gene: TRBV11-2; d_gene: NA; CDR3aa: CASSFGRGETNEKLFF; CDR3nt: TGTGCCAGCAGCTTCGGCAGGGGTGAAACTAATGAAAAACTGTTTTTT
abundance: NA; j_gene: TRBJ1-5; v_gene: TRBV14; d_gene: NA; CDR3aa: CASSLTLDQPQHF; CDR3nt: TGTGCCAGCAGCCTAACTTTAGACCAGCCCCAGCATTTT
abundance: NA; j_gene: TRBJ2-1; v_gene: TRBV7-8; d_gene: TRBD2; CDR3aa: CASSPQTSGRALFF; CDR3nt: TGTGCCAGCAGCCCCCAGACTAGCGGGAGGGCCTTGTTCTTC
abundance: few; j_gene: TRBJ1-2; v_gene: TRBV20-1; d_gene: NA; CDR3aa: CSAINPSWWGYTF; CDR3nt: TGCAGTGCTATTAATCCTTCCTGGTGGGGCTACACCTTC
abundance: NA; j_gene: TRBJ1-2; v_gene: TRBV13; d_gene: NA; CDR3aa: CASSSNRDRYGYTF; CDR3nt: TGTGCCAGCAGCTCAAACAGGGACCGCTATGGCTACACCTTC
abundance: many; j_gene: TRBJ1-4; v_gene: TRBV29-1; d_gene: NA; CDR3aa: CSVSGRMANEKLFF; CDR3nt: TGCAGCGTTAGCGGGAGGATGGCTAATGAAAAACTGTTTTTT
abundance: few; j_gene: TRBJ1-2; v_gene: TRBV21-1; d_gene: NA; CDR3aa: CASSNSRTTDKTDYGYTF; CDR3nt: TGTGCCAGCAGCAATTCAAGAACGACGGACAAGACTGACTATGGCTACACCTTC
abundance: few; j_gene: TRBJ2-3; v_gene: TRBV11-2; d_gene: TRBD2; CDR3aa: CASSPVAGLNTDTQYF; CDR3nt: TGTGCCAGCAGCCCCGTAGCGGGATTGAACACAGATACGCAGTATTTT